Below, 3 T cell receptor beta chains from the same sample are listed, as sequenced in a study of blood T cell repertoires in COVID-19. The repertoire was sequenced with immunoSEQ multiplex PCR; TCRdb's copy has only in-frame clones and lacks some. The sample has hundreds of thousands of clones, more than 75% seen once. Sequencing was carried out using peripheral blood. The receptors were sampled from a man aged 65-85 years with acute or convalescent COVID-19.

This chain joins TRBV7-2 and TRBJ2-1, with a possible D match to TRBD1 (6 bases). Germline assignment: CDR1 SGHTA and CDR2 FQGNSA. The CDR3 is 13 amino acids. Trimming pared 5 bases from V and 9 bases from J, leaving 14 bases between. This chain's CDR3 is CASSRLQGLEQFF. In DNA, the CDR3 is TGTGCCAGCAGCAGGCTACAGGGTCTTGAGCAGTTCTTC.

As DNA, the CDR3 is TGTGCCAGCAGCCTCGAAGCGGACTCTTCATACAATGAGCAGTTCTTC. Its protein product is CASSLEADSSYNEQFF. The gene calls are TRBV4-2 and TRBJ2-1, with TRBD2 as a possible D gene (5 bases). The length of the CDR3 is 16 residues. Trimming cost V 4 bases and J 4 bases, with 17 bases left between them. In germline, CDR1 is LGHNA, CDR2 YNFKEQ.

CDR3 DNA: TGTGCCAGCAGCGGTAGCGGGGGATACCAAGAGACCCAGTACTTC. Translating it yields CASSGSGGYQETQYF. The chain has TRBV5-4 and TRBJ2-5; 9 bases fit TRBD2. This CDR3 has 15 residues. Germline V gives CDR1 SGHNT, CDR2 YYREEE (reference sequence). Trimming at V came to 4 bases and at J to 0 bases, leaving 4 bases not matched to a gene.